This T cell receptor (beta chain) was obtained from a study of identical twins' blood T cells. Trimming removed 2 bases at V and 0 bases at J, with 11 bases between. Looked up from germline, CDR1 is SEHNR and CDR2 is FQNEAQ (reference sequence). The CDR3 is made up of 15 amino acids. TCRdb re-called the 5' RACE reads with MiXCR, one entry per CDR3 protein. The data show fewer than 450,000 distinct CDR3 sequences, more than 25% seen once. The specimen was PBMCs. The V and J genes are TRBV7-9 and TRBJ2-7; D is undetermined. The receptor's source is a woman between 18 and 49 years old in good health. CDR3 bases: TGTGCCAGCAGCTTAAGTGAGTTGAGCTCCTACGAGCAGTACTTC. Translation: CASSLSELSSYEQYF.